This is a list of T cell receptor beta chains from one sample in a study of shared T cell receptors in the human thymus. Assay: immunoSEQ multiplex PCR; the TCRdb copy retains only in-frame clones and omits some. Found here are about 380,000 clones, approximately 95% of them singletons; the top ten hold approximately 0.018%. Sequencing was performed on thymocytes. The receptors were gathered from a human donor. Both conserved end residues are part of each CDR3. A D gene is named only where the DNA matches it firmly. Clone size is given for some rows only: seen once, a few or many times, or a class if the clone is expanded.

.,TRBJ1-1,TRBV27,.,TGTGCCAGCAGCCGGACAGCAGGAAATTTGAACACTGAAGCTTTCTTT,CASSRTAGNLNTEAFF
.,TRBJ2-7,TRBV21-1,.,.,CASPTVGRGTYEQYF
.,TRBJ2-2,TRBV6-5,.,TGTGCCAGCACCCTCAGCCCCAAGATAACCGGGGAGCTGTTTTTT,CASTLSPKITGELFF
.,TRBJ1-5,TRBV19,.,TGTGCCAGTAGTATACGACAGGTTAATAGCAATCAGCCCCAGCATTTT,CASSIRQVNSNQPQHF
.,TRBJ2-3,TRBV4-3,TRBD1,TGCGCCAGCAGCCAAGATCCAGGGGGCCGAGATACGCAGTATTTT,CASSQDPGGRDTQYF
.,TRBJ2-7,TRBV6-5,TRBD2,TGTGCCAGCAGTTACAGTAGCGGGAGGTTGTCCTACGAGCAGTACTTC,CASSYSSGRLSYEQYF
.,TRBJ1-5,TRBV6-5,.,TGTGCCAGCAGTTACCGTGAGCTCAATCAGCCCCAGCATTTT,CASSYRELNQPQHF
.,TRBJ2-7,TRBV10-3,.,TGTGCCATCAGTGAGTTCCCTTCAGGGACATTATACGAGCAGTACTTC,CAISEFPSGTLYEQYF
.,TRBJ2-2,TRBV20-1,.,TGCAGTGCCACAGAGACCGGGGAGCTGTTTTTT,CSATETGELFF
.,TRBJ2-5,TRBV2,TRBD2,TGTGCCAGCCGGGGGGGGAGGGGATCCCAAGAGACCCAGTACTTC,CASRGGRGSQETQYF
few,TRBJ1-4,TRBV27,.,TGTGCCAGCAGTCCCGCCTTGACAGCCACTAATGAAAAACTGTTTTTT,CASSPALTATNEKLFF
.,TRBJ2-3,TRBV4-3,.,TGCGCCAGCAGCCAAGCCCGGGGGTGGGGTAGCACAGATACGCAGTATTTT,CASSQARGWGSTDTQYF
.,TRBJ2-3,TRBV27,.,TGTGCCAGCAGTTTAAGGTCGGCTAGCGACACAGATACGCAGTATTTT,CASSLRSASDTDTQYF
.,TRBJ2-3,TRBV10-3,.,TGTGCCTCAGGTCGGACTAGCACAGATACGCAGTATTTT,CASGRTSTDTQYF
.,TRBJ2-2,TRBV30,TRBD1,TGTGCCTGGACCACGGACAGGGGAACATACGGGGAGCTGTTTTTT,CAWTTDRGTYGELFF
.,TRBJ2-2,TRBV6-5,TRBD1,TGTGCCAGCAGTGGAGAGGCGAGGGGGCACGGGGAGCTGTTTTTT,CASSGEARGHGELFF
.,TRBJ2-7,TRBV19,TRBD1,TGTGCCAGTAGACGAGATAGACAGGGCGACGGAACCTACGAGCAGTACTTC,CASRRDRQGDGTYEQYF
.,TRBJ1-4,TRBV28,.,TGTGCCAGCAGGACACCCTTCGAAAAACTGTTTTTT,CASRTPFEKLFF
once,TRBJ2-7,TRBV4-2,.,TGTGCCAGCAGCCAAGATCCCAAAACCCCCTACTACGAGCAGTACTTC,CASSQDPKTPYYEQYF
.,TRBJ1-5,TRBV15,.,TGTGCCACCAGCAGAGGAAGGACGGTGCGGGGCAATCAGCCCCAGCATTTT,CATSRGRTVRGNQPQHF
.,TRBJ2-7,TRBV27,TRBD1,TGTGCCAGCAGTTTACCCGGGACAGGGGCGGGCGAGCAGTACTTC,CASSLPGTGAGEQYF
.,TRBJ2-3,TRBV6-6,TRBD2,TGTGCCAGCAGTTACCCCGGGACTAGCGCCACAGATACGCAGTATTTT,CASSYPGTSATDTQYF
once,TRBJ2-5,TRBV7-8,.,TGTGCCAGCAGCCTCGCTTGGAGGGCCCAGGAGACCCAGTACTTC,CASSLAWRAQETQYF
.,TRBJ2-7,TRBV6-5,TRBD2,TGTGCCAGCAGTTACGAGCGGGAGGACTACGAGCAGTACTTC,CASSYEREDYEQYF
.,TRBJ2-4,TRBV18,TRBD1,TGTGCCAGCTCACCTGACAGGGGGCCTCTAGCCAAAAACATTCAGTACTTC,CASSPDRGPLAKNIQYF
.,TRBJ2-7,TRBV5-6,TRBD1,TGTGCCAGCAGCCGAGATTTCCCCCGACAGGGGGCGGGCGAGCAGTACTTC,CASSRDFPRQGAGEQYF
.,TRBJ1-1,TRBV28,.,TGTGCCAGCAGCTACGGGACGAGCACTGAAGCTTTCTTT,CASSYGTSTEAFF
.,TRBJ1-4,TRBV7-9,.,TGTGCCAGCAGCTTAGCCGGACGTGTAAGGGCTTTTAATGAAAAACTGTTTTTT,CASSLAGRVRAFNEKLFF